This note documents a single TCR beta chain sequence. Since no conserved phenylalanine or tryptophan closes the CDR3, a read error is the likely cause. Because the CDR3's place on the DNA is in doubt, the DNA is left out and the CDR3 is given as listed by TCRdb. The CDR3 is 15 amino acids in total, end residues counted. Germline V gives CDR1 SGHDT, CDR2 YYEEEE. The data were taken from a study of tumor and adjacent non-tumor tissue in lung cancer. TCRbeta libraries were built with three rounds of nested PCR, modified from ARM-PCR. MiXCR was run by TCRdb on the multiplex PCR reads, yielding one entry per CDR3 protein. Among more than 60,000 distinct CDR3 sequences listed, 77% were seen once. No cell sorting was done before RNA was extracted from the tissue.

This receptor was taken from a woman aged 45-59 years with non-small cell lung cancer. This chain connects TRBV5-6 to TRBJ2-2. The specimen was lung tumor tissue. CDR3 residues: CASSLGLSQLGKPFS.